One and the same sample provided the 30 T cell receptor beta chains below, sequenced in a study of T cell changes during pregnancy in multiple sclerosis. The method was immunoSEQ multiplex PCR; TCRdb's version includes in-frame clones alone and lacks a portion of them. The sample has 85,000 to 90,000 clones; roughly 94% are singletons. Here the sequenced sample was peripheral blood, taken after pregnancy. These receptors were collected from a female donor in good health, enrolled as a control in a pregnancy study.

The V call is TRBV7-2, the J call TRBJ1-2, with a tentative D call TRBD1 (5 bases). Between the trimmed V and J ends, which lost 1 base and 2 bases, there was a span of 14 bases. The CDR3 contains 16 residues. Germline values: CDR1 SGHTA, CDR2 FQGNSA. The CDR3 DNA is TGTGCCAGCAGCTTAGTTGACCAGAAGGGGAACTATGGCTACACCTTC. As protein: CASSLVDQKGNYGYTF. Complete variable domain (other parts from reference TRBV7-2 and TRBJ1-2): GAGVSQSPSNKVTEKGKDVELRCDPISGHTALYWYRQSLGQGLEFLIYFQGNSAPDKSGLPSDRFSAERTGGSVSTLTIQRTQQEDSAVYLCASSLVDQKGNYGYTFGSGTRLTVV.

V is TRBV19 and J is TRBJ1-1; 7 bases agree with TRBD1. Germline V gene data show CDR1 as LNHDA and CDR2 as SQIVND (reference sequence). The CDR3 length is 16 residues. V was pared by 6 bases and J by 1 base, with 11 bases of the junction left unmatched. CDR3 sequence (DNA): TGTGCCAGTAGGATCCGTTCGGGACAGACGAACACTGAAGCTTTCTTT. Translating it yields CASRIRSGQTNTEAFF.

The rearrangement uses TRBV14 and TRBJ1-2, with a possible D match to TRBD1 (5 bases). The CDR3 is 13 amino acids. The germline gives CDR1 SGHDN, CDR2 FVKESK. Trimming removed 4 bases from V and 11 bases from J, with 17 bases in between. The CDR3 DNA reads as TGTGCCAGCAGCCTCGGGACTGGACCCGGGTACACCTTC. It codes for CASSLGTGPGYTF.

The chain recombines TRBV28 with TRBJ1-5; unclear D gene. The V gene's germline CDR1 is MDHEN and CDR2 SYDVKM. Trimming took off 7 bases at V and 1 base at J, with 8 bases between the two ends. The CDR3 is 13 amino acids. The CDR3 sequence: CASISSSNQPQHF. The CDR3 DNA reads TGTGCCAGCATCAGTAGCAGCAATCAGCCCCAGCATTTT.

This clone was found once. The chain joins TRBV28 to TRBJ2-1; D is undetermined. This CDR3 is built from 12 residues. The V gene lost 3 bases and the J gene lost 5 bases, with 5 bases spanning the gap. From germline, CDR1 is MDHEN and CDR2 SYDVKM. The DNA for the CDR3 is TGTGCCAGCAGTTTCCAGAACAATGAGCAGTTCTTC. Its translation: CASSFQNNEQFF. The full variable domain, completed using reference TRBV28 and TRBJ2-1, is DVKVTQSSRYLVKRTGEKVFLECVQDMDHENMFWYRQDPGLGLRLIYFSYDVKMKEKGDIPEGYSVSREKKERFSLILESASTNQTSMYLCASSFQNNEQFFGPGTRLTVL.

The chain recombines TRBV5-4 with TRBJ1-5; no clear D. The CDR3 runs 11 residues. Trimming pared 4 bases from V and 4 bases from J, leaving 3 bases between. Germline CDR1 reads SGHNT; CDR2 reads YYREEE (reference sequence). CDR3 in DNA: TGTGCCAGCAGCCAAAATCAGCCCCAGCATTTT. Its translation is CASSQNQPQHF.

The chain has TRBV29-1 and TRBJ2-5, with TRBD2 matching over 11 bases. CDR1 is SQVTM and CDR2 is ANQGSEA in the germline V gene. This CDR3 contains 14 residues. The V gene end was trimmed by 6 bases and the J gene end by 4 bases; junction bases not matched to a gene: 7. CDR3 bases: TGCAGCGTCCATAGCGGGAGGGCCTCAGAGACCCAGTACTTC. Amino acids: CSVHSGRASETQYF.

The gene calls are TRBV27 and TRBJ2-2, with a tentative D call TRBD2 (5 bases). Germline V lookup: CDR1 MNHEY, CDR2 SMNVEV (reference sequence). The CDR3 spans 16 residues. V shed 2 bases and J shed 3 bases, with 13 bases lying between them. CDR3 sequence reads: CASSLGERGYTGELFF. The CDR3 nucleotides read TGTGCCAGCAGTTTAGGGGAACGGGGATACACCGGGGAGCTGTTTTTT.

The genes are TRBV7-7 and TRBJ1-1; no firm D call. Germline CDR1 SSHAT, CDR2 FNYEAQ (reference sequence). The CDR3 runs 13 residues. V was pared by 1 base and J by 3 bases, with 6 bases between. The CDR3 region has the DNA TGTGCCAGCAGCTTAGGGCCAGACACTGAAGCTTTCTTT. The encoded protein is CASSLGPDTEAFF.

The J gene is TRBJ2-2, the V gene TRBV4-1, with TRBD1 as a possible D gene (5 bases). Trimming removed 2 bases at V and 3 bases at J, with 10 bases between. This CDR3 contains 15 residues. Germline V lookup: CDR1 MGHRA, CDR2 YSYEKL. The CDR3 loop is CASSQRQGDTGELFF. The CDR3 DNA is TGCGCCAGCAGCCAACGACAAGGGGACACCGGGGAGCTGTTTTTT.

CDR3 in amino acids: CASSTGLTDTQYF. The CDR3 DNA is TGTGCCAGCAGCACGGGACTCACAGATACGCAGTATTTT. The chain is built from TRBV7-9 and TRBJ2-3; TRBD2 is a possible D gene (6 bases). This CDR3 is built from 13 residues. V lost 5 bases, J lost 2 bases, and 8 bases lay in between. CDR1 is SEHNR, CDR2 FQNEAQ, per germline (reference sequence).

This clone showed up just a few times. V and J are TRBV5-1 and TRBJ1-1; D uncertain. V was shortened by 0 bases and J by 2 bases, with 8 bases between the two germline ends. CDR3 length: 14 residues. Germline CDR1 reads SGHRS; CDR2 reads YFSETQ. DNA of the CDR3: TGCGCCAGCAGCTTGGACAGCTTAAACACTGAAGCTTTCTTT. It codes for CASSLDSLNTEAFF.

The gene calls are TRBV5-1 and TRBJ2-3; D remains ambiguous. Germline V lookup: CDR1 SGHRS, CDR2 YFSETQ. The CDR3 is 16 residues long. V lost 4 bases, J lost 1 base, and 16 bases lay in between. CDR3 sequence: CASSRPEQGGTDTQYF. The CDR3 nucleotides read TGCGCCAGCAGCCGCCCCGAACAAGGAGGCACAGATACGCAGTATTTT. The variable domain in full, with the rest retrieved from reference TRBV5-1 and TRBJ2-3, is KAGVTQTPRYLIKTRGQQVTLSCSPISGHRSVSWYQQTPGQGLQFLFEYFSETQRNKGNFPGRFSGRQFSNSRSEMNVSTLELGDSALYLCASSRPEQGGTDTQYFGPGTRLTVL.

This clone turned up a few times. The CDR3 loop is CASSIDRGGNTIYF. The CDR3 nucleotides are TGTGCCAGCAGTATCGACAGGGGAGGAAACACCATATATTTT. The rearrangement uses TRBV6-5 and TRBJ1-3, with 8 bases lining up with TRBD1. Looked up from germline, CDR1 is MNHEY and CDR2 is SVGAGI. V gave up 5 bases and J gave up 4 bases; unmatched junction bases: 4. The CDR3 loop spans 14 amino acids.

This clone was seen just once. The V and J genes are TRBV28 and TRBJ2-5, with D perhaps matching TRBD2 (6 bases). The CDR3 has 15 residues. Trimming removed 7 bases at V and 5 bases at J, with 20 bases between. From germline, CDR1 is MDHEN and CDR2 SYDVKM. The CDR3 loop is CASTSGGLAGETQYF. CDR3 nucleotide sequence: TGTGCCAGCACCTCCGGAGGGCTGGCCGGGGAGACCCAGTACTTC. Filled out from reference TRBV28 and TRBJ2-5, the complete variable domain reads DVKVTQSSRYLVKRTGEKVFLECVQDMDHENMFWYRQDPGLGLRLIYFSYDVKMKEKGDIPEGYSVSREKKERFSLILESASTNQTSMYLCASTSGGLAGETQYFGPGTRLLVL.

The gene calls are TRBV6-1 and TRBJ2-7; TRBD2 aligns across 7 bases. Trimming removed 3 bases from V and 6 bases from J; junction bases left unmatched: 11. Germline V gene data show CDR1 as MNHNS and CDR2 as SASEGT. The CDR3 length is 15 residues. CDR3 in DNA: TGTGCCAGCAGTGATTCGAGGACTAGGAGTGGCGAGCAGTACTTC. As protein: CASSDSRTRSGEQYF.

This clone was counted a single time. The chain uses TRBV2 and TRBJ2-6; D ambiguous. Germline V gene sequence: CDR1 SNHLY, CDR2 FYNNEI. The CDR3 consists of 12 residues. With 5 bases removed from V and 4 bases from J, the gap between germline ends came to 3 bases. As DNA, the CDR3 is TGTGCCAGCAGTCGGGGGGCCAACGTCCTGACTTTC. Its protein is CASSRGANVLTF.

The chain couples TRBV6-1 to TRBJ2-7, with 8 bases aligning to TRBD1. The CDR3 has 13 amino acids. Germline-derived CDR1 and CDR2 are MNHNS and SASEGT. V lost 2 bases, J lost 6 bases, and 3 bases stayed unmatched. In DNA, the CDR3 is TGTGCCAGCAGTGAACAGGGGGCGAGCGAGCAGTACTTC. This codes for CASSEQGASEQYF.

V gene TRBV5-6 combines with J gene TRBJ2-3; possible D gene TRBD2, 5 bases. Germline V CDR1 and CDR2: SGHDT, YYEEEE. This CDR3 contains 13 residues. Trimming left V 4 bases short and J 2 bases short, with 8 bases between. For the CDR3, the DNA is TGTGCCAGCAGCCGGACTTACACAGATACGCAGTATTTT. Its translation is CASSRTYTDTQYF.

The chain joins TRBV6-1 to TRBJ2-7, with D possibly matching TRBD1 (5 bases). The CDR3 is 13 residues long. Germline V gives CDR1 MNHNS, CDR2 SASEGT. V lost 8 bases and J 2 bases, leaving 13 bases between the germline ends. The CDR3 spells CASGLGQAYEQYF. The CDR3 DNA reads TGTGCCAGCGGCCTGGGGCAGGCCTACGAGCAGTACTTC.

The CDR3 protein is CSVVGQRETQYF. As DNA, the CDR3 is TGCAGCGTTGTGGGGCAACGGGAGACCCAGTACTTC. The chain couples TRBV29-1 to TRBJ2-5; weak D call: TRBD1 (5 bases). In germline, CDR1 is SQVTM, CDR2 ANQGSEA. V lost 4 bases, J lost 5 bases, and 11 bases lay in between. The CDR3 runs to 12 residues.

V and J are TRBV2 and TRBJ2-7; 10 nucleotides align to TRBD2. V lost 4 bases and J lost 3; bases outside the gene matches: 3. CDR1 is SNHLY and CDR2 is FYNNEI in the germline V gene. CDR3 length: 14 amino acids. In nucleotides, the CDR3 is TGTGCCAGCAGTGGCCTAGCGGGAGTCTACGAGCAGTACTTC. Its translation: CASSGLAGVYEQYF. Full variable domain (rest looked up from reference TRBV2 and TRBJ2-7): EPEVTQTPSHQVTQMGQEVILRCVPISNHLYFYWYRQILGQKVEFLVSFYNNEISEKSEIFDDQFSVERPDGSNFTLKIRSTKLEDSAMYFCASSGLAGVYEQYFGPGTRLTVT.

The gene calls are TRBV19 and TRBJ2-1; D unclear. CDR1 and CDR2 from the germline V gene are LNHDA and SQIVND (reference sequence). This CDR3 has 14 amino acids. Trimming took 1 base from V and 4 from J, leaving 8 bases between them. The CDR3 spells CASSIALRYNEQFF. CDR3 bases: TGTGCCAGTAGTATAGCCCTACGGTACAATGAGCAGTTCTTC.

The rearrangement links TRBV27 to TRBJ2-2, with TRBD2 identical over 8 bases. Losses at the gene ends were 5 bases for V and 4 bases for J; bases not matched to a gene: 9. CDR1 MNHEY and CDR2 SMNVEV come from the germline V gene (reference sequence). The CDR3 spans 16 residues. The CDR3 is CASSPSGTRLTGELFF. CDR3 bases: TGTGCCAGCAGTCCCTCCGGGACTAGGCTCACCGGGGAGCTGTTTTTT.

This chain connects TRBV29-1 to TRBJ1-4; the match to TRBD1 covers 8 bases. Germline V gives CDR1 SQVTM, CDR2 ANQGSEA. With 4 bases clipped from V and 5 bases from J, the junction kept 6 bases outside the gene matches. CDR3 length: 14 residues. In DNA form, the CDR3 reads TGCAGCGTTGCGTCCGGGACAGGAAATGAAAAACTGTTTTTT. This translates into CSVASGTGNEKLFF. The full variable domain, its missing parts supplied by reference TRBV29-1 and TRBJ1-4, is SAVISQKPSRDICQRGTSLTIQCQVDSQVTMMFWYRQQPGQSLTLIATANQGSEATYESGFVIDKFPISRPNLTFSTLTVSNMSPEDSSIYLCSVASGTGNEKLFFGSGTQLSVL.

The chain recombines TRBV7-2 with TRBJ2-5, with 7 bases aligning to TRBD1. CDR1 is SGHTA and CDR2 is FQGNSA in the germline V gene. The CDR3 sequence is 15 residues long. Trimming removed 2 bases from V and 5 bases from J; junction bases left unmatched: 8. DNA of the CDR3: TGTGCCAGCAGCTTAAGAATAGGGGGCGGGGAGACCCAGTACTTC. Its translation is CASSLRIGGGETQYF.

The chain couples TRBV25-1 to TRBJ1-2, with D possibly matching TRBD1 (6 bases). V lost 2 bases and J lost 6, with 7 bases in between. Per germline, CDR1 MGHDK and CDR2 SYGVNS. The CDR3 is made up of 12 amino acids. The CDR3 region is CASSERGNGYTF. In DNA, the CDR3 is TGTGCCAGCAGTGAAAGGGGGAATGGCTACACCTTC.

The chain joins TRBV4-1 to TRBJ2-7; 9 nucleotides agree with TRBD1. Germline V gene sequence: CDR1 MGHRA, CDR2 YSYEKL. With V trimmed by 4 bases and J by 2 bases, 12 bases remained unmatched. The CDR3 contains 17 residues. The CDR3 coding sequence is TGCGCCAGCAGCCTCCAGTCCGGGACAGGGAGGACCTACGAGCAGTACTTC. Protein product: CASSLQSGTGRTYEQYF.

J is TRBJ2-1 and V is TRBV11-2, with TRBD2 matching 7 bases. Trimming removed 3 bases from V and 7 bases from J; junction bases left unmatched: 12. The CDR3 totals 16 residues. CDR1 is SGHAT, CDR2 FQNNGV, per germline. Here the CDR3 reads CASSLGSRGSGNEQFF. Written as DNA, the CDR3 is TGTGCCAGCAGCTTGGGTTCTCGCGGGAGTGGGAATGAGCAGTTCTTC.

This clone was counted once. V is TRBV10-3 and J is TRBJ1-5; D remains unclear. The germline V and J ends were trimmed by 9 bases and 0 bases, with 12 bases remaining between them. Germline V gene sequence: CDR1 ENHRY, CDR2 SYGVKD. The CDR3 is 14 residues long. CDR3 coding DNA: TGTGCCATAAGTAGAGAGTATAGCAATCAGCCCCAGCATTTT. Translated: CAISREYSNQPQHF.